This TCR beta chain stems from a study of T cell responses to AZD1222 COVID-19 vaccine. Study-level findings and limits: No repertoire was sampled before or during the peak T cell response, only after it.

Clones were sequenced by immunoSEQ multiplex PCR, and TCRdb holds only the in-frame ones, with some missing. This sample has just under 95,000 clones, with over 75% found just once. As to this clone: Its specificity is unknown.

This CDR3 spans 14 amino acids. The V gene end was trimmed by 3 bases and the J gene end by 5 bases; junction bases not matched to a gene: 7. Germline V gene lookup returns CDR1 KGHSH and CDR2 LQKENI. The starting material was peripheral blood, obtained on day 0 of AZD1222 vaccination. The genes are TRBV18 and TRBJ2-7; 7 bases line up with TRBD1. The receptor was derived from an adult in good health. The chain's CDR3 is CASSPRGRGNEQYF. The CDR3 nucleotides are TGTGCCAGCTCACCGAGGGGCAGGGGGAACGAGCAGTACTTC.